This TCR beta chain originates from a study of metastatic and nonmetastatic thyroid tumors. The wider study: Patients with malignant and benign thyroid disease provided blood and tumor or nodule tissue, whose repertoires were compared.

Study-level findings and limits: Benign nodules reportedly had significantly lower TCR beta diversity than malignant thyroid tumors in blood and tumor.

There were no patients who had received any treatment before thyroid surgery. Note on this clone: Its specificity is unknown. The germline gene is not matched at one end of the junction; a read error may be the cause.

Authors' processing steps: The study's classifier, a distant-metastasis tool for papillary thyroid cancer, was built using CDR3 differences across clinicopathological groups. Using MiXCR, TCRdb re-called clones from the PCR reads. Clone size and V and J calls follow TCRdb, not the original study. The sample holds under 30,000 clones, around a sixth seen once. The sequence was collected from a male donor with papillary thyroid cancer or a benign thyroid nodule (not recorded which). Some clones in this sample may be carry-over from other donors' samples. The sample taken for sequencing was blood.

This CDR3 reads CASGAASTDAQYF. The CDR3, as DNA: TGTGCCAGCGGGGCCGCTAGCACAGATGCGCAGTATTTT. The chain employs TRBV28 and TRBJ2-3, with D perhaps being TRBD1 or TRBD2 (5 bases each). The CDR3 totals 13 residues. In germline, CDR1 is MDHEN, CDR2 SYDVKM.